The clone carrying this TCR beta chain was detected only a few times. Its cognate antigen is unknown. V lost 5 bases, J lost 4 bases, and 10 bases lay in between. Per germline, CDR1 SGHTA and CDR2 FQGNSA. This CDR3 has 13 amino acids. Method: immunoSEQ multiplex PCR; TCRdb's copy keeps in-frame clones and lacks some. The sample shows some 3,100 clones, under 65% of them seen only once. This sample is part of a study of tumor-infiltrating lymphocytes in localized non-small cell lung cancer. Study overall: From each patient, both tumor and uninvolved lung, non-adjacent to tumor, were sampled.

The study's findings and limits: Tumors had more T cell infiltration than uninvolved lung, per TCRbeta sequencing and CD3 counts. No T-cell fraction difference was seen between IM1 and IM2 tumors.

The receptor was derived from a human donor with non-small cell lung cancer. V gene TRBV7-2 combines with J gene TRBJ2-3, with no clear D. Sample: uninvolved lung tissue not adjacent to the tumor. The CDR3 region is CASSASQADTQYF. DNA of the CDR3: TGTGCCAGCAGCGCCTCCCAGGCAGATACGCAGTATTTT.